This T cell receptor (beta chain) was observed in a study of cytomegalovirus exposure and HLA in healthy donors. Study conclusions and caveats: According to the study, roughly 180 TCR beta chains were cytomegalovirus-associated.

Researchers ran the PCR with 60 Vbeta and 13 Jbeta primers. Measured with immunoSEQ multiplex PCR; TCRdb has only the in-frame clones, and not every one. The table has 87,000 or so clones, approximately 80% seen once; the top ten hold 4.9%. Concerning this clone: What it binds is unknown.

This CDR3 comprises 13 residues. CDR1 SGDLS and CDR2 YYNGEE come from the germline V gene. V gave up 0 bases and J gave up 3 bases, with 6 bases separating them. The chain combines TRBV9 with TRBJ1-1; unclear D gene. The clonotype originates from a middle-aged woman in good health and CMV-seronegative. The specimen sequenced was PBMCs. This chain's CDR3 is CASSVAVDTEAFF. The CDR3 DNA follows: TGTGCCAGCAGCGTAGCTGTAGACACTGAAGCTTTCTTT.